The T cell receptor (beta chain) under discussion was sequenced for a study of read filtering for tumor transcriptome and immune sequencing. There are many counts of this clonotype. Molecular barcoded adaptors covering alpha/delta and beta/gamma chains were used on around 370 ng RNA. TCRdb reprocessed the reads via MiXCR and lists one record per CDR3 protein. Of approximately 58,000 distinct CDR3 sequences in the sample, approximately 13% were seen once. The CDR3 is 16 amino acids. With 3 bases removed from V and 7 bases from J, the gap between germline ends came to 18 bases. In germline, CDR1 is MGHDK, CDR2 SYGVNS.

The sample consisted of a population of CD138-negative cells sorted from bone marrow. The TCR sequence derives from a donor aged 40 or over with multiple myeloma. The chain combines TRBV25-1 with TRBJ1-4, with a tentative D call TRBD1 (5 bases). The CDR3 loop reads CASSDGLAGITEKLFF. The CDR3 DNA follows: TGTGCCAGCAGTGATGGTTTGGCAGGGATTACTGAAAAACTGTTTTTT. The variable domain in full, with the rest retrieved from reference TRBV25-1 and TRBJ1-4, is EADIYQTPRYLVIGTGKKITLECSQTMGHDKMYWYQQDPGMELHLIHYSYGVNSTEKGDLSSESTVSRIRTEHFPLTLESARPSHTSQYLCASSDGLAGITEKLFFGSGTQLSVL.